This T cell receptor beta chain appears in the sequencing data of a study of vaccination and CD4 T cells after COVID-19. This clonotype came up a few times. Its antigen is currently unknown. An Oncomine TCR Beta short-read assay was used to sequence the DNA from cultured CD4+ T cells. Each CDR3 protein is one row after TCRdb ran MiXCR on the PCR reads. The repertoire consists of 6,500 to 10,000 distinct CDR3 sequences, with roughly 73% occurring once and the leading ten covering around 30%. Unmatched junction bases numbered 12, after V lost 5 bases and J lost 5 bases. Germline V gene data show CDR1 as DFQATT and CDR2 as SNEGSKA (reference sequence). The CDR3 consists of 15 residues. Treatment given: roughly 11-day PBMC culture with coronavirus spike peptide pools or control peptides (ViraFEST assay).

Input material: CD4+ T cells from blood, cultured in vitro. This clonotype originated in a human donor who had recovered from COVID-19. The chain couples TRBV20-1 to TRBJ2-5; 9 nucleotides match TRBD2. This CDR3 is CSAPSSGRLVETQYF. The CDR3 nucleotides read TGCAGTGCTCCCTCGAGCGGGAGGTTAGTGGAGACCCAGTACTTC.